This T cell receptor (beta chain) was found in a study of CD8 T cells in ankylosing spondylitis. The V segment lost 5 bases and the J segment 5 bases; nucleotides outside the gene matches: 17. Per the germline V gene, CDR1 is MNHNS and CDR2 is SASEGT. The length of the CDR3 is 17 residues. This clonotype was detected only a few times. Its specificity is not known. TCRdb redid the calling of the 5' RACE reads with MiXCR, one entry per CDR3 protein. Of over 400,000 distinct CDR3 sequences listed, roughly 25% were seen once; the top ten hold 0.89%. Study-level findings and limits: Blood from ankylosing spondylitis patients appeared to carry a characteristic roughly eight-variant TCR beta motif. The clones that were linked to disease were reported to be significantly enriched in matched synovial fluid samples from ankylosing spondylitis patients.

Sequencing input: blood, either unsorted or a sorted T cell fraction (not recorded which). The sequence was obtained from a male donor with ankylosing spondylitis. This chain joins TRBV6-1 and TRBJ1-1, with 7 positions matching TRBD1. The CDR3 bases are TGTGCCAGCAGTCCGGCCCACCGGGACAGTCGGGAGACTGAAGCTTTCTTT. Translation: CASSPAHRDSRETEAFF.